Presented here are 24 T cell receptor beta chains from one specimen sequenced in a study of response to subunit inactivated influenza vaccine. TCRdb re-derived calls from the RT-PCR reads in MiXCR, one entry per CDR3 protein. The sample records about 830,000 distinct CDR3 sequences, 18% being singletons. This material consisted of PBMCs from blood, taken approximately 5 days after vaccination. The receptors shown here come from a man aged 45 to 65 who received an inactivated influenza vaccine.

The table lists this clonotype with a count of one. V and J are TRBV27 and TRBJ2-2; D is undetermined. The V gene lost 6 bases and the J gene lost 2 bases, with 16 bases spanning the gap. This CDR3 region has 16 residues. The germline V gene encodes CDR1 MNHEY and CDR2 SMNVEV (reference sequence). CDR3 nucleotide sequence: TGTGCCAGCAGGACACAACAAGGTTTTAACACCGGGGAGCTGTTTTTT. Translation gives CASRTQQGFNTGELFF.

This clonotype was seen a few times. This chain links TRBV9 with TRBJ2-3, with 9 bases aligning to TRBD2. The ends lost 4 bases at V and 6 bases at J; junction bases unmatched: 6. Germline CDR1 and CDR2: SGDLS and YYNGEE. CDR3 length: 14 amino acids. DNA of the CDR3: TGTGCCAGCAGCCTTAGCGGGAGCGCGGATACGCAGTATTTT. This sequence encodes CASSLSGSADTQYF.

With regard to this clonotype: Since the CDR3 does not end with the conserved phenylalanine or tryptophan, this likely comes from a read error. The chain links TRBV28 to TRBJ2-1; 9 bases line up with TRBD1. V dropped 9 bases and J dropped 0; count of bases not matched to a gene: 6. The CDR3 contains 15 residues. The V gene's germline CDR1 is MDHEN and CDR2 SYDVKM. The CDR3 spells CASSTGGVSYNEQFY. For the CDR3, the DNA is TGTGCCAGTTCTACAGGGGGCGTCTCCTACAATGAGCAGTTCTAC.

The chain is built from TRBV12-3 or TRBV12-4 and TRBJ1-2; D is possibly TRBD1 (6 bases). V shed 2 bases and J shed 2 bases, with 12 bases lying between them. The CDR3 runs to 15 residues. CDR3 bases: TGTGCCAGCAGTTTATGGAACAGGGCGAACTATGGCTACACCTTC. Protein product: CASSLWNRANYGYTF.

V gene TRBV7-8 combines with J gene TRBJ2-7; D remains unclear. The CDR3 runs 14 residues. Germline-derived CDR1 and CDR2 are SGHVS and FQNEAQ. V was shortened by 1 base and J by 1 base, with 8 bases between the two germline ends. CDR3 bases: TGTGCCAGCAGCTTAGAAGACGGGTCCTACGAGCAGTACTTC. Protein: CASSLEDGSYEQYF.

This clonotype was counted at least ten times. The gene calls are TRBV6-6 and TRBJ2-1, with D uncertain. Germline CDR1 reads MNHNY; CDR2 reads SVGAGI (reference sequence). With 8 bases removed from V and 9 bases from J, the gap between germline ends came to 11 bases. The CDR3 contains 11 residues. The CDR3 DNA is TGTGCCAGCGGGGATTATACTGAGCAGTTCTTC. Amino acids: CASGDYTEQFF.

The CDR3 region is CSVEDRGPSSYNEQFF. Here the CDR3 DNA reads TGCAGCGTTGAAGATCGGGGTCCGAGCTCCTACAATGAGCAGTTCTTC. This chain connects TRBV29-1 to TRBJ2-1; possibly TRBD2 for D (5 bases). V was shortened by 0 bases and J by 0 bases, with 12 bases between the two germline ends. The CDR3 has 16 amino acids. From germline, CDR1 is SQVTM and CDR2 ANQGSEA.

The chain recombines TRBV12-3 or TRBV12-4 with TRBJ2-1; D is unclear. The CDR3 spans 15 residues. V dropped 6 bases and J dropped 3 bases, with 15 bases sitting between them. The CDR3 DNA is TGTGCCAGCAGCTCCGAGACCGGTGTCTACAATGAGCAGTTCTTC. Amino acids: CASSSETGVYNEQFF.

This clonotype occurred many times. V is TRBV7-2 and J is TRBJ2-3, with D unclear. Trimming cost V 1 base and J 5 bases, with 13 bases left between them. Germline CDR1 is SGHTA and CDR2 is FQGNSA. The CDR3 covers 15 residues. CDR3: CASSLVPSLGDTQYF. CDR3 coding DNA: TGTGCCAGCAGCTTAGTACCCTCCCTGGGAGATACGCAGTATTTT.

This clonotype was seen only a few times. J is TRBJ2-7 and V is TRBV20-1, with 12 bases identical to TRBD2. This CDR3 has 15 amino acids. Germline values: CDR1 DFQATT, CDR2 SNEGSKA (reference sequence). V shed 3 bases, J shed 7 bases, and the junction held 10 bases outside the gene matches. The CDR3 DNA reads TGCAGTGCTAGCTCTCCTAGGGGACTAGCGGGTGAGCAGTACTTC. It yields the protein CSASSPRGLAGEQYF.

This clonotype has a handful of counts. This chain joins TRBV10-2 and TRBJ2-3, with 7 bases fitting TRBD2. The V and J ends lost 7 bases and 2 bases, in that order; junction bases with no gene match: 9. This CDR3 has 15 residues. Germline loops: CDR1 WSHSY, CDR2 SAAADI. CDR3 loop: CASISSGLFTDTQYF. The CDR3 DNA is TGCGCCAGCATTAGTAGCGGGCTTTTCACAGATACGCAGTATTTT.

The table lists this clonotype with a few counts. The CDR3 nucleotides read TGTGCCACCAGCAGAGCAGGAGATACGCAGTATTTT. Translated, it gives CATSRAGDTQYF. This rearrangement joins TRBV15 to TRBJ2-3, with D hard to call. V was trimmed by 1 base and J by 5 bases, leaving 4 bases between them. CDR3 length: 12 residues. The germline V gene encodes CDR1 LNHNV and CDR2 YYDKDF (reference sequence).

The J gene is TRBJ2-2, the V gene TRBV6-5; maybe TRBD2 (6 bases). The CDR3 spans 17 residues. CDR1 and CDR2 (germline): MNHEY, SVGAGI. Trimming took 0 bases from V and 5 from J, leaving 16 bases between them. CDR3 amino acids: CASSYSIIAGRTGELFF. CDR3 bases: TGTGCCAGCAGTTACTCGATTATCGCAGGGAGGACCGGGGAGCTGTTTTTT.

This sequence joins TRBV28 and TRBJ1-5; possibly TRBD1 for D (6 bases). V lost 8 bases to trimming and J lost 6 bases, with 17 bases between them. The CDR3 spans 14 residues. From germline, CDR1 is MDHEN and CDR2 SYDVKM. CDR3 sequence: CASDQGSSVQPQHF. DNA for the CDR3: TGTGCCAGCGACCAGGGGAGTTCGGTTCAGCCCCAGCATTTT.

This clonotype was found a few times. This chain links TRBV9 with TRBJ2-1, with TRBD2 matching over 10 bases. Germline V lookup: CDR1 SGDLS, CDR2 YYNGEE. This CDR3 spans 18 amino acids. The junction had 6 bases not matched to a gene; V was cut back by 0 bases and J by 0 bases. CDR3 DNA sequence: TGTGCCAGCAGCGTAGTGGGACTAGCGAGTTTCTCCTACAATGAGCAGTTCTTC. Protein: CASSVVGLASFSYNEQFF.

This clonotype was seen only a few times. The chain carries TRBV6-2 or TRBV6-3 and TRBJ1-2; TRBD1 aligns across 7 bases. The germline CDR1 and CDR2 sequences are MNHEY and SVGEGT. Trimming at V came to 11 bases and at J to 3 bases, leaving 21 bases not matched to a gene. The CDR3 totals 17 residues. The CDR3 DNA reads TGTGCCGTAAATTCTAGGACAGGAAAGATTATCGACTATGGCTACACCTTC. It translates to CAVNSRTGKIIDYGYTF.

This rearrangement joins TRBV20-1 to TRBJ2-7; no definite D call. The CDR3 runs 13 residues. V lost 6 bases, J lost 1 base, and 13 bases lay in between. Germline lookup yields CDR1 DFQATT and CDR2 SNEGSKA (reference sequence). For the CDR3, the DNA is TGCAGTGCCCCCGATATGACATCCTACGAGCAGTACTTC. As protein: CSAPDMTSYEQYF.

The chain couples TRBV9 to TRBJ2-2; TRBD1 is a possible D gene (5 bases). The CDR3 length is 14 residues. Germline V gene data show CDR1 as SGDLS and CDR2 as YYNGEE. Between the trimmed V and J ends, which lost 3 bases and 3 bases, there was a span of 9 bases. The CDR3 bases are TGTGCCAGCAGCGGGGGCATGGACACCGGGGAGCTGTTTTTT. This sequence encodes CASSGGMDTGELFF.

This clonotype was counted a few times. This rearrangement joins TRBV20-1 to TRBJ2-7; D might be TRBD1 (6 bases). Trimming stripped 0 bases from V and 4 bases from J, with 13 bases between. Germline V gene sequence: CDR1 DFQATT, CDR2 SNEGSKA (reference sequence). CDR3 length: 14 residues. This CDR3 reads CSARDGQGLYEQYF. The DNA of the CDR3 is TGCAGTGCTAGAGATGGGCAGGGGTTATACGAGCAGTACTTC.

The chain recombines TRBV27 with TRBJ2-7; D could derive from TRBD1 or TRBD2 (5 bases each). Trimming left V 2 bases short and J 4 bases short, with 15 bases between. This CDR3 comprises 15 residues. In germline, CDR1 is MNHEY, CDR2 SMNVEV (reference sequence). The CDR3, as DNA: TGTGCCAGCAGTTTAGACCAGGGACGGAGGTACGAGCAGTACTTC. This translates into CASSLDQGRRYEQYF.

This clonotype has more than one count but fewer than ten. The rearrangement uses TRBV20-1 and TRBJ1-5, with D possibly TRBD1 on 5 matching bases. The germline CDR1 and CDR2 sequences are DFQATT and SNEGSKA (reference sequence). The CDR3 is 13 amino acids. Trimming cost V 0 bases and J 14 bases, with 17 bases left between them. In nucleotides, the CDR3 is TGCAGTGCTAGAGACAGGGCATCTTGTAAAAAGCATTTT. Residues: CSARDRASCKKHF.

This clonotype appeared a few times. This chain uses TRBV20-1 with TRBJ2-5; TRBD2 matches at 11 bases. Trimming took 3 bases from V and 2 from J; bases not matched to a gene: 5. Germline loops: CDR1 DFQATT, CDR2 SNEGSKA (reference sequence). The CDR3 is 15 residues long. CDR3 sequence reads: CSASSGTSGQETQYF. Written as DNA, the CDR3 is TGCAGTGCTAGTTCCGGGACTAGCGGACAAGAGACCCAGTACTTC.

This chain connects TRBV20-1 to TRBJ2-1; TRBD1 matches 7 bases. With 3 bases clipped from V and 3 bases from J, the junction kept 11 bases outside the gene matches. Per germline, CDR1 DFQATT and CDR2 SNEGSKA (reference sequence). CDR3 length equals 16 residues. This CDR3 is CSASPSQGRYYNEQFF. CDR3 coding DNA: TGCAGTGCTAGTCCCTCACAGGGGCGCTACTACAATGAGCAGTTCTTC.

The rearrangement links TRBV11-1 to TRBJ2-4; D uncertain. CDR3 length: 19 amino acids. Trimming cost V 3 bases and J 2 bases, with 23 bases left between them. Germline CDR1 is SGHAT and CDR2 is FQDESV (reference sequence). CDR3 protein: CASSLGWWYKNKSKNIQYF. The CDR3 DNA reads TGTGCCAGCAGCTTGGGTTGGTGGTATAAAAATAAGTCCAAAAACATTCAGTACTTC. Based on the CDR3 plus reference TRBV11-1 and TRBJ2-4, the full variable domain is EAEVAQSPRYKITEKSQAVAFWCDPISGHATLYWYRQILGQGPELLVQFQDESVVDDSQLPKDRFSAERLKGVDSTLKIQPAELGDSAMYLCASSLGWWYKNKSKNIQYFGAGTRLSVL.